This paragraph covers one T cell receptor (beta chain) sequence. Its antigen target is currently unknown. Base qualities were left out, and no much larger clone turns up one base away. At the DNA level, this CDR3 is encoded by other sequences in the same sample as well. CDR1 and CDR2, looked up from the germline V gene, are SGHRS and YFSETQ. The junction carries 10 bases between V and J, which are trimmed by 0 bases and 4 bases respectively. The CDR3 runs 14 amino acids, cysteine and phenylalanine included. The only DNA kept is the CDR3, 42 bases in frame from the first base. Library creation used the immunoSEQ multiplex PCR assay. TCRdb provides this immuneACCESS table in a form limited to in-frame rearrangements. Some clones are lacking; in checked studies, under half of them reflect an unresolved V gene, and why the rest are absent is not known. Within this sample are 45,000 to 70,000 clones, with around 92% of them counted one time only. The ten largest clonotypes hold nearly 0.2% of the sample.

The data are from a study of T cell changes during pregnancy in multiple sclerosis (dated by TCRdb to between 2017 and 2020). With respect to the entire study: The study looked at changes in the T cell repertoire across pregnancy in women with multiple sclerosis.

In this chain, TRBV5-1 is recombined with TRBJ2-5; possibly the D gene is TRBD2, per 5 matching bases. This clonotype originated in a female donor with multiple sclerosis, enrolled in a pregnancy study. The sample was CD4+ T cells from peripheral blood mononuclear cells, taken in the second trimester of pregnancy. The DNA reads as follows: TGCGCCAGCAGCTTGGGAGGGCCTGGAGAGACCCAGTACTTC. Translated, this gives CASSLGGPGETQYF.